This paragraph reports one T cell receptor (beta chain). The data derive from a study of breast tumors, draining lymph nodes, adjacent tissues. TCRdb reprocessed the multiplex PCR reads via MiXCR and lists one record per CDR3 protein. There are 20,000 to 25,000 distinct CDR3 sequences in the sample; 50% occur only once, and under 8.5% lies in the top ten. The germline V and J ends were trimmed by 0 bases and 3 bases, with 12 bases remaining between them. The length of the CDR3 is 16 residues. Looked up from germline, CDR1 is MNHEY and CDR2 is SVGEGT. The source material was breast tumor tissue. The chain uses TRBV6-2 or TRBV6-3 and TRBJ2-1; D is possibly TRBD2 (6 bases). The TCR originated in a female donor with breast cancer. Some clones in this sample may be carry-over from other donors' samples. This chain's CDR3 is CASSYSAGPHYNEQFF. CDR3 bases: TGTGCCAGCAGTTACTCTGCGGGACCCCACTACAATGAGCAGTTCTTC.